The 30 T cell receptor beta chains below all came from one sample that was sequenced in a study of PD-1 blockade in classical Hodgkin lymphoma. After autologous stem cell transplantation all patients relapsed, and prior brentuximab vedotin exposure differed between cohorts. TCRdb keeps only in-frame clones here, not all; method: immunoSEQ multiplex PCR. Of roughly 41,000 clones detected, over 60% appear once; the ten largest clones hold approximately 20%. This specimen was peripheral blood mononuclear cells (PBMCs), taken at baseline. These TCRs come from a human donor with classical Hodgkin lymphoma.

The V gene is TRBV4-2, the J gene TRBJ2-2; D is unclear. Germline V gene sequence: CDR1 LGHNA, CDR2 YNFKEQ. Trimming pared 1 base from V and 0 bases from J, leaving 15 bases between. This CDR3 is 18 amino acids long. In nucleotides, the CDR3 is TGTGCCAGCAGCCAAGCCAAGATCCGAGACGCGAACACCGGGGAGCTGTTTTTT. Protein: CASSQAKIRDANTGELFF.

V usage is TRBV14 and J usage is TRBJ2-3; no firm D call. Germline V gene data show CDR1 as SGHDN and CDR2 as FVKESK. Trimming took 5 bases from V and 2 from J, leaving 14 bases between them. The CDR3 sequence is 15 residues long. The CDR3 region is CASSSNHLYTDTQYF. The CDR3 coding sequence is TGTGCCAGCAGCTCTAACCACCTCTACACAGATACGCAGTATTTT.

The chain couples TRBV4-1 to TRBJ2-7; 7 bases fit TRBD1. The germline CDR1 and CDR2 sequences are MGHRA and YSYEKL. CDR3 size: 17 residues. V shed 1 base, J shed 2 bases, and the junction held 11 bases outside the gene matches. In DNA, the CDR3 is TGCGCCAGCAGCCAAGGGATAAGGACAGGACTCCCCTACGAGCAGTACTTC. It is translated as CASSQGIRTGLPYEQYF.

The chain carries TRBV6-1 and TRBJ1-5; D is possibly TRBD1 (5 bases). The CDR3 loop spans 16 amino acids. Trimming took off 0 bases at V and 2 bases at J, with 11 bases between the two ends. Germline V gives CDR1 MNHNS, CDR2 SASEGT. The CDR3 is CASSEATPRGNQPQHF. The DNA for the CDR3 is TGTGCCAGCAGTGAAGCGACACCCAGGGGCAATCAGCCCCAGCATTTT.

This chain links TRBV18 with TRBJ2-2; 10 positions agree with TRBD2. CDR3 length equals 16 residues. Germline V lookup: CDR1 KGHSH, CDR2 LQKENI. Trimming at V came to 1 base and at J to 2 bases, leaving 1 base not matched to a gene. The CDR3 region is CASSPLAGGNTGELFF. CDR3 DNA sequence: TGTGCCAGCTCACCACTAGCGGGAGGTAACACCGGGGAGCTGTTTTTT.

The rearrangement links TRBV7-3 to TRBJ2-1; 14 nucleotides align to TRBD2. Germline V CDR1 and CDR2: SGHTA, FQGTGA. The CDR3 length is 16 residues. Unmatched junction bases numbered 4, after V lost 3 bases and J lost 6 bases. The CDR3 nucleotides read TGTGCCAGCAGCTTGGGACTAGCGGGAGTCATCAATGAGCAGTTCTTC. Translating gives CASSLGLAGVINEQFF.

This chain links TRBV6-6 with TRBJ1-1; a possible D gene is TRBD1 (5 bases). This CDR3 has 13 amino acids. CDR1 and CDR2 (germline): MNHNY, SVGAGI (reference sequence). Trimming left V 2 bases short and J 3 bases short, with 7 bases between. CDR3 nucleotide sequence: TGTGCCAGCAGTTACGGGGCGGACACTGAAGCTTTCTTT. Its protein is CASSYGADTEAFF.

The chain has TRBV19 and TRBJ1-1; 7 nucleotides line up with TRBD1. Looked up from germline, CDR1 is LNHDA and CDR2 is SQIVND (reference sequence). The V and J ends lost 6 bases and 5 bases, in that order; junction bases with no gene match: 12. This CDR3 is 15 amino acids long. The CDR3 nucleotides are TGTGCCAGTAGGTCCCAGGGGGGGGTAGAAACTGAAGCTTTCTTT. Protein product: CASRSQGGVETEAFF.

The gene calls are TRBV6-5 and TRBJ2-1; 11 bases agree with TRBD2. V was clipped by 4 bases and J by 10 bases; unmatched bases: 9. The germline CDR1 and CDR2 sequences are MNHEY and SVGAGI. The CDR3 consists of 15 residues. CDR3 sequence: CASSSVAGGPGEQFF. CDR3 nucleotide sequence: TGTGCCAGCAGTTCCGTAGCGGGAGGGCCCGGGGAGCAGTTCTTC.

The rearrangement uses TRBV6-5 and TRBJ2-7, with a weak D call TRBD1 (5 bases). CDR3 size: 15 residues. Germline CDR1 MNHEY, CDR2 SVGAGI. V was shortened by 6 bases and J by 5 bases, with 20 bases between the two germline ends. The CDR3: CASSLRDSPSHEQYF. The CDR3 DNA follows: TGTGCCAGCAGCCTCAGGGATTCCCCTTCCCACGAGCAGTACTTC.

The chain is built from TRBV15 and TRBJ2-5, with D perhaps matching TRBD1 (5 bases). Per the germline V gene, CDR1 is LNHNV and CDR2 is YYDKDF (reference sequence). The CDR3 spans 14 residues. Trimming stripped 2 bases from V and 1 base from J, with 8 bases between. The CDR3 is CATSRRQSQETQYF. CDR3 coding DNA: TGTGCCACCAGCAGAAGACAGTCCCAAGAGACCCAGTACTTC. The full variable domain, rest sourced from reference TRBV15 and TRBJ2-5, is DAMVIQNPRYQVTQFGKPVTLSCSQTLNHNVMYWYQQKSSQAPKLLFHYYDKDFNNEADTPDNFQSRRPNTSFCFLDIRSPGLGDTAMYLCATSRRQSQETQYFGPGTRLLVL.

The chain combines TRBV4-3 with TRBJ2-1, with TRBD2 matching 7 bases. The CDR3 is made up of 15 amino acids. J was trimmed by 4 bases and V by 0 bases; bases with no gene match: 3. Germline-derived CDR1 and CDR2 are LGHNA and YSLEER. The CDR3: CASSQELATYNEQFF. The CDR3 bases are TGCGCCAGCAGCCAAGAACTAGCGACGTACAATGAGCAGTTCTTC.

CDR3 coding DNA: TGTGCCAGCAGCAGAGGGACTAGCGGGAGGGGATGCACCGGGGAGCTGTTTTTT. Its translation: CASSRGTSGRGCTGELFF. This rearrangement joins TRBV21-1 to TRBJ2-2; no check of the table's D call, TRBD2, against the DNA was made. TRBV21-1 is a recognized pseudogene. The CDR3 totals 18 residues.

J is TRBJ2-5 and V is TRBV18; 10 nucleotides align to TRBD2. The germline gives CDR1 KGHSH, CDR2 LQKENI. The CDR3 has 16 residues. Trimming removed 3 bases from V and 4 bases from J; junction bases left unmatched: 8. In DNA, the CDR3 is TGTGCCAGCTCACCCCTAGTACTAGCGGGAAGAGAGACCCAGTACTTC. Translation gives CASSPLVLAGRETQYF.

J is TRBJ2-1 and V is TRBV28; no clear D gene. Germline CDR1 MDHEN, CDR2 SYDVKM. The CDR3 is 14 amino acids. Trimming cost V 2 bases and J 6 bases, with 11 bases left between them. Here the CDR3 reads CASSLGQPLNEQFF. The CDR3 DNA reads TGTGCCAGCAGTTTAGGGCAGCCTCTCAATGAGCAGTTCTTC.

The V gene is TRBV11-3, the J gene TRBJ1-1; D may be TRBD1 (5 bases). CDR3 size: 16 residues. Trimming removed 2 bases at V and 1 base at J, with 14 bases between. Germline-derived CDR1 and CDR2 are SGHNT and YENEEA. The chain's CDR3 is CASSLRGWQGNTEAFF. Written as DNA, the CDR3 is TGTGCCAGCAGCTTAAGGGGTTGGCAGGGGAACACTGAAGCTTTCTTT. Combining the CDR3 with reference TRBV11-3 and TRBJ1-1 gives the whole variable domain EAGVVQSPRYKIIEKKQPVAFWCNPISGHNTLYWYLQNLGQGPELLIRYENEEAVDDSQLPKDRFSAERLKGVDSTLKIQPAELGDSAVYLCASSLRGWQGNTEAFFGQGTRLTVV.

V is TRBV30 and J is TRBJ1-2; D possibly corresponds to TRBD1 (5 bases). V was trimmed by 4 bases and J by 5 bases, leaving 11 bases between them. The germline gives CDR1 GTSNPN, CDR2 SVGIG (reference sequence). This CDR3 has 12 residues. DNA for the CDR3: TGTGCCTGGATGGCAGGGAGATATGGCTACACCTTC. This gives the protein CAWMAGRYGYTF.

V gene TRBV19 combines with J gene TRBJ1-1, with D perhaps TRBD1 (6 bases). The CDR3 spans 12 residues. V shed 5 bases and J shed 7 bases, with 11 bases lying between them. The germline V gene encodes CDR1 LNHDA and CDR2 SQIVND (reference sequence). Written as DNA, the CDR3 is TGTGCCAGTAGTTCAACAGGGTATGAAGCTTTCTTT. Translation: CASSSTGYEAFF.

The V call is TRBV27, the J call TRBJ1-2; 8 positions agree with TRBD1. CDR1 MNHEY and CDR2 SMNVEV come from the germline V gene (reference sequence). V lost 0 bases and J lost 0; bases outside the gene matches: 15. CDR3 size: 20 residues. DNA for the CDR3: TGTGCCAGCAGTTTATCGATCTTCCCTGGACAGGGAGGGACTAACTATGGCTACACCTTC. Translating it yields CASSLSIFPGQGGTNYGYTF.

The chain links TRBV5-5 to TRBJ1-5, with TRBD1 as a possible D gene (6 bases). There are 16 residues in the CDR3. With 1 base removed from V and 4 bases from J, the gap between germline ends came to 15 bases. Germline V CDR1 and CDR2: SGHKS, YYEKEE (reference sequence). For the CDR3, the DNA is TGTGCCAGCAGCTTGTCGGGGGCCAGTGGGAATCAGCCCCAGCATTTT. Its translation is CASSLSGASGNQPQHF.

CDR3 nucleotides: TGTGCCTGGAGTGAGGACTCTTCGAACACTGAAGCTTTCTTT. This codes for CAWSEDSSNTEAFF. The chain carries TRBV30 and TRBJ1-1; D gene unclear. This CDR3 is built from 14 residues. Trimming left V 1 base short and J 1 base short, with 10 bases between. Looked up from germline, CDR1 is GTSNPN and CDR2 is SVGIG (reference sequence).

This sequence joins TRBV7-2 and TRBJ2-5; 12 bases are shared with TRBD2. In germline, CDR1 is SGHTA, CDR2 FQGNSA. The CDR3 runs to 19 residues. V shed 5 bases and J 0 bases; nucleotides not matched to a gene: 13. The DNA for the CDR3 is TGTGCCAGCAGCCCTAGACTAGCGGGAGCTTGGGTCAACCAAGAGACCCAGTACTTC. This gives the protein CASSPRLAGAWVNQETQYF.

This chain joins TRBV10-3 and TRBJ2-7; no definite D call. There are 13 residues in the CDR3. V was trimmed by 4 bases and J by 6 bases, leaving 13 bases between them. CDR1 and CDR2 (germline): ENHRY, SYGVKD. CDR3 nucleotide sequence: TGTGCCATCAGTGTCCTCGACCGGCTCGAGCAGTACTTC. Translating gives CAISVLDRLEQYF.

This chain links TRBV27 with TRBJ2-7, with TRBD2 matching 7 bases. Germline loops: CDR1 MNHEY, CDR2 SMNVEV (reference sequence). CDR3 length equals 13 residues. With V trimmed by 2 bases and J by 7 bases, 5 bases remained unmatched. The CDR3 DNA is TGTGCCAGCAGTTTAGAGCTGGGGGGGGAGCAGTACTTC. Translated, it gives CASSLELGGEQYF.

The V gene is TRBV9, the J gene TRBJ2-1; D is perhaps TRBD1 (5 bases). V lost 1 base to trimming and J lost 6 bases, with 11 bases between them. The V gene's germline CDR1 is SGDLS and CDR2 YYNGEE. This CDR3 is built from 14 residues. CDR3 sequence (DNA): TGTGCCAGCAGCGTAAGGGGTAGCCCCAATGAGCAGTTCTTC. Amino acid sequence: CASSVRGSPNEQFF.

The V call is TRBV30, the J call TRBJ1-5; TRBD1 aligns across 9 bases. V shed 1 base, J shed 1 base, and the junction held 5 bases outside the gene matches. Germline V gene lookup returns CDR1 GTSNPN and CDR2 SVGIG (reference sequence). The CDR3 covers 16 residues. The DNA of the CDR3 is TGTGCCTGGAGTGCAGGACAGGGGTTCAGCAATCAGCCCCAGCATTTT. This encodes CAWSAGQGFSNQPQHF. The complete variable domain, with remaining parts taken from reference TRBV30 and TRBJ1-5, reads SQTIHQWPATLVQPVGSPLSLECTVEGTSNPNLYWYRQAAGRGLQLLFYSVGIGQISSEVPQNLSASRPQDRQFILSSKKLLLSDSGFYLCAWSAGQGFSNQPQHFGDGTRLSIL.

The chain joins TRBV28 to TRBJ2-7, with 10 positions matching TRBD1. Germline V gene lookup returns CDR1 MDHEN and CDR2 SYDVKM. The CDR3 is 13 amino acids. J lost 5 bases, V lost 9 bases, and 7 bases had no gene match. The CDR3 coding sequence is TGTGCCAGTAAACCGGGACAGGGGCACGAGCAGTACTTC. This codes for CASKPGQGHEQYF.

This clone was picked up a small number of times. The chain has TRBV4-1 and TRBJ2-5; TRBD2 is a possible D gene (5 bases). The germline CDR1 and CDR2 sequences are MGHRA and YSYEKL. V dropped 0 bases and J dropped 5 bases, with 10 bases sitting between them. The CDR3 loop spans 14 amino acids. DNA for the CDR3: TGCGCCAGCAGCCAAGATGAGGGTTTGGAGACCCAGTACTTC. This translates into CASSQDEGLETQYF.

This chain uses TRBV6-5 with TRBJ2-6; D is ambiguous. The germline CDR1 and CDR2 sequences are MNHEY and SVGAGI. Trimming took off 9 bases at V and 0 bases at J, with 9 bases between the two ends. The length of the CDR3 is 14 residues. The CDR3 sequence is CASQRRSGANVLTF. The DNA of the CDR3 is TGTGCCAGTCAACGGCGCTCTGGGGCCAACGTCCTGACTTTC.

This clone was seen once. V gene TRBV14 combines with J gene TRBJ1-1, with D perhaps TRBD1 (5 bases). Germline CDR1 is SGHDN and CDR2 is FVKESK. The CDR3 is made up of 14 amino acids. V was pared by 3 bases and J by 6 bases, with 14 bases between. The CDR3 protein is CASSHHQRGAEAFF. CDR3 nucleotides: TGTGCCAGCAGCCACCATCAACGGGGCGCTGAAGCTTTCTTT.